This T cell receptor beta chain was documented in a study of T cells in Graves' hyperthyroidism and ophthalmopathy. Looking at the study overall: Upon initial diagnosis and before any treatment, peripheral blood was collected. Study-wide results and limits: Ophthalmopathy and stable hyperthyroidism were separated by a 13 V-J model.

From germline, CDR1 is LNHDA and CDR2 SQIVND (reference sequence). The CDR3 spans 15 residues. Germline trimming cut 3 bases from V and 7 bases from J; bases unmatched to any gene: 3. This clonotype came up many times. Its antigen remains unidentified. RNA transcripts gave rise to amplified TCR beta CDR3 regions. TCR CDR3 regions were first amplified by RT-PCR with HTBI primers. One entry per CDR3 protein, called by TCRdb with MiXCR from the multiplex PCR reads. Of about 640,000 distinct CDR3 sequences listed, around 13% are singletons. For ophthalmopathy patients, the Clinical Activity Score was at least 3 and the NOSPECS grade at least 4; duration was under 3 months. Exclusion of patients followed from uncontrolled infection, other autoimmune disease, pregnancy or lactation.

This sequence originates from a woman aged 50 to 60 with Graves' ophthalmopathy. The chain joins TRBV19 to TRBJ2-1; 13 nucleotides match TRBD2. Material: blood. CDR3 DNA: TGTGCCAGTAGTATGGCACTAGCGGGAGGGAATGAGCAGTTCTTC. As protein: CASSMALAGGNEQFF.